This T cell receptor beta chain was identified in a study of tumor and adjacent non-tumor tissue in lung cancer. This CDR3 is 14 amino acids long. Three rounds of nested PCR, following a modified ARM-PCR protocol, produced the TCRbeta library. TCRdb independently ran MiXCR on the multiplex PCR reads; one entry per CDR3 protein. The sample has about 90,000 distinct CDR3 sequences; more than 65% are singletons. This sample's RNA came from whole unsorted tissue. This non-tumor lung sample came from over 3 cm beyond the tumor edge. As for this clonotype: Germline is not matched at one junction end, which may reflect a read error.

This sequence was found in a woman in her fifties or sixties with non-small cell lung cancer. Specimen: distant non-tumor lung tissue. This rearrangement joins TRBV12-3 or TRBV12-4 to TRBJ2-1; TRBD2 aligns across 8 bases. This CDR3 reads CASNPGLESNEQCF. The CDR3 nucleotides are TGTGCCAGTAATCCGGGACTAGAGAGCAATGAGCAGTGTTTC.